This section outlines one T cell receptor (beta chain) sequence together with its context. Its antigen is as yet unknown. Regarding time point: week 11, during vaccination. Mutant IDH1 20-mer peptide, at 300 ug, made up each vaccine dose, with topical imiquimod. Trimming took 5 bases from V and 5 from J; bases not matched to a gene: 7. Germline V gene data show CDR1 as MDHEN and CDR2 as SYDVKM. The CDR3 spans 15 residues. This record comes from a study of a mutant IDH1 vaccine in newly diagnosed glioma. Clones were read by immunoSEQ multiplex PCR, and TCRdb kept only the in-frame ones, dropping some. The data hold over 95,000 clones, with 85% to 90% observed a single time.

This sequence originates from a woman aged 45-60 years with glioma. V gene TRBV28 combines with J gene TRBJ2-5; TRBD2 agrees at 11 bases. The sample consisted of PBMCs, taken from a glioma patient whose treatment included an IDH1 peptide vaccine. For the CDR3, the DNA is TGTGCCAGCAGTGATAGCGGGAGGGCCCGGGAGACCCAGTACTTC. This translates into CASSDSGRARETQYF.